These 15 T cell receptor beta chains were sequenced from one sample in a study of read filtering for tumor transcriptome and immune sequencing. From 350 to 500 ng of RNA, a library with molecular barcoded alpha/delta and beta/gamma adaptors was made. MiXCR, applied by TCRdb to the reads, yields one record per CDR3 protein. The data hold roughly 61,000 distinct CDR3 sequences, with about 12% observed a single time. The sequenced sample was a population of CD138-negative cells sorted from bone marrow. The origin of the receptors is a donor over 35 with multiple myeloma.

This clonotype was seen many times. The genes are TRBV12-3 or TRBV12-4 and TRBJ1-6; 7 bases match TRBD1. The CDR3 length is 15 residues. Trimming removed 6 bases from V and 1 base from J; junction bases left unmatched: 3. CDR3 region: CASSSGGSYNSPLHF. CDR3 in DNA: TGTGCCAGCAGCTCAGGGGGTTCCTATAATTCACCCCTCCACTTT.

This clonotype was observed many times. This chain uses TRBV20-1 with TRBJ1-6, with D uncertain. V lost 1 base and J 10 bases, leaving 11 bases between the germline ends. This CDR3 spans 13 amino acids. Germline assignment: CDR1 DFQATT and CDR2 SNEGSKA (reference sequence). As DNA, the CDR3 is TGCAGTGCTAGAGGCTACCAGGTCTCACCCCTCCACTTT. Translating gives CSARGYQVSPLHF.

About this clonotype: A much larger clone sits a single nucleotide away, making a read error possible. The J gene is TRBJ2-6, the V gene TRBV29-1, with a tentative D call TRBD1 (5 bases). CDR1 and CDR2 (germline): SQVTM, ANQGSEA. The CDR3 has 13 amino acids. CDR3 DNA sequence: TGCAGCGTTGAATCGGCTGGGGCCAACGCCCTGACTTTC. It codes for CSVESAGANALTF.

There are a few counts of this clonotype. The V call is TRBV11-2, the J call TRBJ1-5, with no clear D. There are 13 residues in the CDR3. CDR1 is SGHAT and CDR2 is FQNNGV in the germline V gene. Between the trimmed V and J ends, which lost 0 bases and 3 bases, there was a span of 3 bases. The DNA for the CDR3 is TGTGCCAGCAGCTTAGAGTACAATCAGCCCCAGCATTTT. Amino acids: CASSLEYNQPQHF.

Comments on this clonotype: As the CDR3 is not closed by the conserved phenylalanine or tryptophan, this likely results from a read error. The CDR3 DNA is TGTGCCAGCAGCCGTGGTAGGGCCAGGGCTGGAAACACCATATATCTT. Its translation: CASSRGRARAGNTIYL. The chain joins TRBV5-6 to TRBJ1-3; weak D call: TRBD1 (5 bases). V lost 4 bases and J lost 2, with 16 bases in between. The length of the CDR3 is 16 residues. Germline V gene sequence: CDR1 SGHDT, CDR2 YYEEEE.

This clonotype was found many times. The chain employs TRBV6-5 and TRBJ2-6, with D tentatively TRBD1 or TRBD2 (5 bases each). The CDR3 runs 19 residues. V was shortened by 6 bases and J by 4 bases, with 25 bases between the two germline ends. In germline, CDR1 is MNHEY, CDR2 SVGAGI. CDR3 nucleotides: TGTGCCAGCAGCTCACACCCCGGGACGTCCCCTCTGGGGGCCAACGTCCTGACTTTC. This translates into CASSSHPGTSPLGANVLTF.

A note on this clonotype: This may be a read error: a much more frequent sequence differs by one nucleotide. J is TRBJ2-5 and V is TRBV6-2 or TRBV6-3, with D tentatively TRBD1 (5 bases). Germline loops: CDR1 MNHEY, CDR2 SVGEGT. The CDR3 consists of 14 residues. The CDR3 DNA reads TGTGTCGGCTCGACGACCGACAGCCACGAGACCCAGTACTTC. This sequence encodes CVGSTTDSHETQYF.

About this clonotype: A far larger clone is one base from this, pointing to a likely read error. This rearrangement joins TRBV2 to TRBJ2-5, with D possibly TRBD2 on 5 matching bases. This CDR3 region has 13 residues. Trimming removed 8 bases at V and 2 bases at J, with 12 bases between. CDR1 is SNHLY, CDR2 FYNNEI, per germline. CDR3 nucleotides: TGTGCCAGCTCTCCGGGATGGCAAGAGACCCAGTACTTC. It codes for CASSPGWQETQYF.

With respect to this clonotype: At one of its ends the junction is not consistent with the germline gene, which may arise from a read error. The gene calls are TRBV4-1 and TRBJ2-1; weak D call: TRBD2 (5 bases). This CDR3 is built from 16 residues. CDR1 is MGHRA, CDR2 YSYEKL, per germline. The CDR3 loop reads CASRQDYGSAYNEQFF. The DNA for the CDR3 is TGCGCCAGCAGACAAGATTACGGTAGCGCCTACAACGAGCAGTTCTTC.

This clonotype was seen ten or more times. The CDR3 loop reads CASSQTHRGVTEAFF. Written as DNA, the CDR3 is TGTGCCAGCAGCCAAACCCACAGGGGGGTTACTGAAGCTTTCTTT. The genes are TRBV5-6 and TRBJ1-1; 8 bases map to TRBD1. Germline V gene lookup returns CDR1 SGHDT and CDR2 YYEEEE. The CDR3 totals 15 residues. V trimming: 4 bases; J trimming: 5 bases; junction bases outside the gene matches: 10.

This clonotype turned up a few times. Being one base from a much bigger clone, this may be a read error. The chain recombines TRBV9 with TRBJ2-7, with 12 bases matching TRBD2. Germline loops: CDR1 SGDLS, CDR2 YYNGEE. The V segment lost 4 bases and the J segment 1 base; nucleotides outside the gene matches: 12. CDR3 size: 18 residues. DNA for the CDR3: TGTGCCAGCAGCCATCGGACTAGCGGGGAGTACCTATCCTACGAGCAGTACTTC. Translated, it gives CASSHRTSGEYLSYEQYF. Full variable domain (outside the CDR3, taken from reference TRBV9 and TRBJ2-7): DSGVTQTPKHLITATGQRVTLRCSPRSGDLSVYWYQQSLDQGLQFLIQYYNGEERAKGNILERFSAQQFPDLHSELNLSSLELGDSALYFCASSHRTSGEYLSYEQYFGPGTRLTVT.

This clonotype was seen ten or more times. The rearrangement uses TRBV5-1 and TRBJ2-3; 9 bases are a match to TRBD2. From germline, CDR1 is SGHRS and CDR2 YFSETQ. This CDR3 spans 16 amino acids. After removal of 0 bases from V and 1 base from J, the junction contained 3 bases not matched to a gene. The CDR3 DNA follows: TGCGCCAGCAGCTTGGTTAGCGGGGGCCGCACAGATACGCAGTATTTT. Its protein product is CASSLVSGGRTDTQYF. The variable domain in full, with the rest retrieved from reference TRBV5-1 and TRBJ2-3, is KAGVTQTPRYLIKTRGQQVTLSCSPISGHRSVSWYQQTPGQGLQFLFEYFSETQRNKGNFPGRFSGRQFSNSRSEMNVSTLELGDSALYLCASSLVSGGRTDTQYFGPGTRLTVL.

This clonotype showed up many times. This chain joins TRBV2 and TRBJ2-3; TRBD2 agrees at 8 bases. This CDR3 is 19 amino acids long. Per the germline V gene, CDR1 is SNHLY and CDR2 is FYNNEI. The J segment lost 3 bases and the V segment lost 6 bases, leaving 20 bases of the junction unmatched. CDR3 DNA: TGTGCCAGCAGCTTCACAGGGCTAAGCGGGGGTCGTAATACAGATACGCAGTATTTT. Translating gives CASSFTGLSGGRNTDTQYF.

This clonotype was counted ten times or more. V gene TRBV28 combines with J gene TRBJ1-5, with 8 bases lining up with TRBD1. In germline, CDR1 is MDHEN, CDR2 SYDVKM. There are 15 residues in the CDR3. The V segment lost 3 bases and the J segment 7 bases; nucleotides outside the gene matches: 8. The CDR3 protein is CASSFIGTGGQPQHF. DNA for the CDR3: TGTGCCAGCAGTTTTATCGGGACAGGAGGACAGCCCCAGCATTTT. Full variable domain (outside the CDR3, taken from reference TRBV28 and TRBJ1-5): DVKVTQSSRYLVKRTGEKVFLECVQDMDHENMFWYRQDPGLGLRLIYFSYDVKMKEKGDIPEGYSVSREKKERFSLILESASTNQTSMYLCASSFIGTGGQPQHFGDGTRLSIL.

This clonotype was recorded many times. This chain joins TRBV18 and TRBJ1-1; D is perhaps TRBD1 (5 bases). Trimming took off 6 bases at V and 4 bases at J, with 15 bases between the two ends. Per germline, CDR1 KGHSH and CDR2 LQKENI. The CDR3 covers 14 residues. The CDR3 region is CASSPGGSVTEAFF. The CDR3 DNA reads as TGTGCCAGCTCTCCCGGGGGAAGTGTCACTGAAGCTTTCTTT.